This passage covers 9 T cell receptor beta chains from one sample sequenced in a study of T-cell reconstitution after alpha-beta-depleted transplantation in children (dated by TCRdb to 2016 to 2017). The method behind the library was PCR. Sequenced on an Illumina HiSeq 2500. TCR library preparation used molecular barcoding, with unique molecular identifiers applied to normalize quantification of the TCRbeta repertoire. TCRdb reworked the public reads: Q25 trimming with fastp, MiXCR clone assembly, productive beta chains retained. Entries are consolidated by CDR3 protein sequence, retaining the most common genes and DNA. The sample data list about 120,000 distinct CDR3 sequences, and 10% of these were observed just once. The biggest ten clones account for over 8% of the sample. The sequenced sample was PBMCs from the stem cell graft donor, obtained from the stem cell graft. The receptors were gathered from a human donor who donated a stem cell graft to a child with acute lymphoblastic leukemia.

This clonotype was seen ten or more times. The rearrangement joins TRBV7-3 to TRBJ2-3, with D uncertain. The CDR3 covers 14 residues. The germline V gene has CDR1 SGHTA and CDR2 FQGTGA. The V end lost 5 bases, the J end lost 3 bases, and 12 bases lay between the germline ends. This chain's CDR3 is CASSPGLQTDTQYF. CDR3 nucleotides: TGTGCCAGCAGCCCCGGGTTACAGACAGATACGCAGTATTTT.

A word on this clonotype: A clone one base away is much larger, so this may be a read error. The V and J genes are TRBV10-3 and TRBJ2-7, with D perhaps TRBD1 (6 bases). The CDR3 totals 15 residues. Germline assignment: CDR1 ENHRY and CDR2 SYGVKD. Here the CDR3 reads CGISLAGTRSYEQYF. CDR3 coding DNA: TGTGGCATCAGCCTGGCCGGGACACGCTCCTACGAGCAGTACTTC.

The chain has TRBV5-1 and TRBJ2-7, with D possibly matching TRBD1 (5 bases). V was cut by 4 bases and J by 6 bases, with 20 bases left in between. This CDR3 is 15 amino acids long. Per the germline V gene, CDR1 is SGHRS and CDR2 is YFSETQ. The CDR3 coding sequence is TGCGCCAGCAGCCCGACAGAGCAGGGTTCCAGCGAGCAGTACTTC. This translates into CASSPTEQGSSEQYF.

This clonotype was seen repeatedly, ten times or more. DNA for the CDR3: TGCAGTGCTAGTAGGACAGGGCCCGGGGGCAATCAGCCCCAGCATTTT. This sequence encodes CSASRTGPGGNQPQHF. The V gene is TRBV20-1, the J gene TRBJ1-5; 8 bases map to TRBD1. CDR3 length: 16 residues. V lost 3 bases, J lost 2 bases, and 9 bases stayed unmatched. CDR1 is DFQATT and CDR2 is SNEGSKA in the germline V gene (reference sequence).

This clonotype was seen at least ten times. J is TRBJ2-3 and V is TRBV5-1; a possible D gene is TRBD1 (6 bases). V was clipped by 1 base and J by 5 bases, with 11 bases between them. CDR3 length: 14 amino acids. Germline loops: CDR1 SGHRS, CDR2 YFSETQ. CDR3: CASSLNGGIDTQYF. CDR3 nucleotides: TGCGCCAGCAGCTTGAATGGGGGCATAGATACGCAGTATTTT.

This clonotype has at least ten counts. Written as DNA, the CDR3 is TGCGCCAGCAGCTTGGGGCCGAGGGGCGAGCAGTACTTC. Its translation: CASSLGPRGEQYF. The V gene is TRBV5-1, the J gene TRBJ2-7; TRBD1 or TRBD2 may be the D gene (5 bases each). Germline CDR1 is SGHRS and CDR2 is YFSETQ. Trimming left V 0 bases short and J 6 bases short, with 10 bases between. The CDR3 has 13 residues.

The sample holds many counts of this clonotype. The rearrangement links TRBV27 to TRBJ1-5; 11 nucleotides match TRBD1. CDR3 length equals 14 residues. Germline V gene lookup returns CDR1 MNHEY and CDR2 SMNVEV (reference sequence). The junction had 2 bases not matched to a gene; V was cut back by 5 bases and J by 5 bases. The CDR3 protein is CASSTGQGDQPQHF. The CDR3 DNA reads TGTGCCAGCAGTACGGGACAGGGGGATCAGCCCCAGCATTTT.

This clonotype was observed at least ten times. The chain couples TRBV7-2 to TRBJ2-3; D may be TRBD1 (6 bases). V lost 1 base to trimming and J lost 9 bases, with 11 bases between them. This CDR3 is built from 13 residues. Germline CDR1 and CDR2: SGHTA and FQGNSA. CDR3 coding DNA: TGTGCCAGCAGCTTAGGAAGGGGGAGCACGCAGTATTTT. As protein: CASSLGRGSTQYF.

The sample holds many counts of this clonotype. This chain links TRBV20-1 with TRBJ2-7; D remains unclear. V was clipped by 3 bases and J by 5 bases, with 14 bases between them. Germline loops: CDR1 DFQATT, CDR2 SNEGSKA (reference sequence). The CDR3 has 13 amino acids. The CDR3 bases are TGCAGTGCTAGTTGGGTGAGGAATGACGAGCAGTACTTC. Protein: CSASWVRNDEQYF.